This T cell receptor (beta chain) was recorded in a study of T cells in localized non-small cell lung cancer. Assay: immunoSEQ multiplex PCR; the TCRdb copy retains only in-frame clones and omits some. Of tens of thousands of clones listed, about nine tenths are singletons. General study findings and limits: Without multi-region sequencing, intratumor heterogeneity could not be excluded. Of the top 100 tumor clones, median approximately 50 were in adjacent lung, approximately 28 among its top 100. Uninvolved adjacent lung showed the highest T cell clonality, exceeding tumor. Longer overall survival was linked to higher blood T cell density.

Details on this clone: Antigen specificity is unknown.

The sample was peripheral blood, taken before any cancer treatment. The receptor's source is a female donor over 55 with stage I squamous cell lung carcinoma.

CDR3 loop: CASSQERLNYGYTF. CDR3 nucleotides: TGCGCCAGCAGCCAAGAGCGCCTTAACTATGGCTACACCTTC. J is TRBJ1-2 and V is TRBV4-3, with D unresolved. Trimming shortened V by 0 bases and J by 1 base, and 6 bases separated the two germline ends. CDR3 length equals 14 residues. From germline, CDR1 is LGHNA and CDR2 YSLEER.